This T cell receptor beta chain was captured in a study of molecular identifiers for immune sequencing clone quantification. Only a few counts were recorded for this clonotype. TCRdb independently ran MiXCR on the PCR reads; one entry per CDR3 protein. The sample yields some 680,000 distinct CDR3 sequences, approximately 24% seen once. CDR3 size: 16 residues. Germline V gives CDR1 LGHNA, CDR2 YSLEER. Trimming removed 2 bases from V and 2 bases from J; junction bases left unmatched: 5. The sequence derives from a human donor in good health. Some libraries in this study had Jurkat cell RNA spiked in. The sequenced sample was naive CD8+ T cells from blood, with Jurkat cell RNA spiked in. Described subset: FACS-sorted CD8+CD4-CCR7+CD45RA+ naive T cells. This sequence joins TRBV4-3 and TRBJ1-1; 10 bases are shared with TRBD1. CDR3 loop: CASSQKDRGRNTEAFF. The CDR3 nucleotides are TGCGCCAGCAGCCAAAAAGACAGGGGGCGAAACACTGAAGCTTTCTTT.